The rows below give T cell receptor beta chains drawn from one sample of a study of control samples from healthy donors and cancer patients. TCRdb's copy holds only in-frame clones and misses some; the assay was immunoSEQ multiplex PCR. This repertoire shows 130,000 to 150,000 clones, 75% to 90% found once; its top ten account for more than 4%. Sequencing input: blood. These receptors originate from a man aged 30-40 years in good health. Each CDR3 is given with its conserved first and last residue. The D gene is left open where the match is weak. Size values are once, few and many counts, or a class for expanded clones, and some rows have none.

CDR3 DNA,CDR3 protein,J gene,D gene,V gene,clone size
TGTGCCAGCTCACCCGACAGGGGAGTAGCTGAAGCTTTCTTT,CASSPDRGVAEAFF,TRBJ1-1,TRBD1,TRBV18,.
TGTGCCAGCAGCTTGGATACAGGCACCTACACAGATACGCAGTATTTT,CASSLDTGTYTDTQYF,TRBJ2-3,.,TRBV5-4,once
TGTGCCAGCAGTTTAGGAGATACGCAGTATTTT,CASSLGDTQYF,TRBJ2-3,.,TRBV27,.
TGTGCCTGGAGTGTACCGGGGAACACTGAAGCTTTCTTT,CAWSVPGNTEAFF,TRBJ1-1,.,TRBV30,.
TGTGCCAGCTCACCGATAGCCACCGGGGAGCTGTTTTTT,CASSPIATGELFF,TRBJ2-2,.,TRBV18,.
TGTGCCACCCACCGACCCATCCCGCGGACTAGCGGCTACACCGGGGAGCTGTTTTTT,CATHRPIPRTSGYTGELFF,TRBJ2-2,TRBD2,TRBV24-1,.
TGTGCCAGCAGCCCCGATAGCGGCCACTATGAGCAGTTCTTC,CASSPDSGHYEQFF,TRBJ2-1,.,TRBV7-2,.
TGTGCCAGCCGCGAGCTAGGAAATGAGCAGTTCTTC,CASRELGNEQFF,TRBJ2-1,.,TRBV7-2,few
TGCGCCAGCAGCCTCAACTGGAGGGGTTCCGAGACTGAAGCTTTCTTT,CASSLNWRGSETEAFF,TRBJ1-1,.,TRBV5-1,.
TGTGCCAGCAGCCTCGACAGAATGAACACTGAAGCTTTCTTT,CASSLDRMNTEAFF,TRBJ1-1,.,TRBV6-5,.
TGTGCCAGCTTTATATCGGGGGCGAGCTCCTACGAGCAGTACTTC,CASFISGASSYEQYF,TRBJ2-7,.,TRBV2,once
TGTGCCAGCTCACCACTCGGAGCGGGAGTAACAGATACGCAGTATTTT,CASSPLGAGVTDTQYF,TRBJ2-3,TRBD2,TRBV18,.
TGTGCCACCCAGGACGGAATCAACACCATATATTTT,CATQDGINTIYF,TRBJ1-3,.,TRBV6-5,.
TGTGCCAGCAGCCCGACAGGGGGCCGAGAGACCCAGTACTTC,CASSPTGGRETQYF,TRBJ2-5,TRBD1,TRBV7-3,.
TGTGCCAGCAGCCAAGCGATACGGACTACGATAACCGGGGAGCTGTTTTTT,CASSQAIRTTITGELFF,TRBJ2-2,.,TRBV14,.
TGTGCCAGCAGCTTAGCGGCAAGGCCGAATTCACCCCTCCACTTT,CASSLAARPNSPLHF,TRBJ1-6,.,TRBV7-2,.
TGTGCCAGCAGCGTAGTAGGGGCCGACCTCACCGGGGAGCTGTTTTTT,CASSVVGADLTGELFF,TRBJ2-2,.,TRBV9,.
TGTGCCAGCAGCATCGGACTAGCGGGATCCTACGAGCAGTACTTC,CASSIGLAGSYEQYF,TRBJ2-7,TRBD2,TRBV6-2/TRBV6-3,.
TGTGCCAGCAGTTGGACCGAAAACACTGAAGCTTTCTTT,CASSWTENTEAFF,TRBJ1-1,.,TRBV6-2/TRBV6-3,.
TGTGCCAGCAGTACCGGGACAGAGAATTCACCCCTCCACTTT,CASSTGTENSPLHF,TRBJ1-6,TRBD1,TRBV2,.
TGCGCCAGCAGCCTCCGGGACGGAAACTACGAGCAGTACTTC,CASSLRDGNYEQYF,TRBJ2-7,.,TRBV4-1,.
TGCACCAGCAAGATAGGACAGGAGGGGTTAGGTGGGACTAACTATGGCTACACCTTC,CTSKIGQEGLGGTNYGYTF,TRBJ1-2,.,TRBV1,.
TGCAGCGTTGAAGGAGGGGATGGCTACACCTTC,CSVEGGDGYTF,TRBJ1-2,.,TRBV29-1,.
TGTGCCAGCAGTTTATTCAGGGGCGGCGAGCAGTACTTC,CASSLFRGGEQYF,TRBJ2-7,.,TRBV27,.